The following is a TCR beta chain sequence with its context. This sample is drawn from a study of cytomegalovirus exposure and HLA in healthy donors. The PCR used 60 Vbeta and 13 Jbeta primers. Only in-frame clones appear in the TCRdb table, and some are missing; sequencing was by immunoSEQ multiplex PCR. In the table there are 150,000 to 200,000 clones, 79% of which are singletons. V was clipped by 6 bases and J by 1 base, with 12 bases between them. Germline CDR1 is MNHEY and CDR2 is SMNVEV (reference sequence). This CDR3 is built from 14 residues. Source material: PBMCs. This sequence joins TRBV27 and TRBJ1-1; a weak D match, TRBD1 (6 bases). This TCR derives from a woman aged 30 to 39 in good health and CMV-seropositive. Here the CDR3 DNA reads TGTGCCAGCAGCCAACAGGGATCGAACACTGAAGCTTTCTTT. Its translation is CASSQQGSNTEAFF.